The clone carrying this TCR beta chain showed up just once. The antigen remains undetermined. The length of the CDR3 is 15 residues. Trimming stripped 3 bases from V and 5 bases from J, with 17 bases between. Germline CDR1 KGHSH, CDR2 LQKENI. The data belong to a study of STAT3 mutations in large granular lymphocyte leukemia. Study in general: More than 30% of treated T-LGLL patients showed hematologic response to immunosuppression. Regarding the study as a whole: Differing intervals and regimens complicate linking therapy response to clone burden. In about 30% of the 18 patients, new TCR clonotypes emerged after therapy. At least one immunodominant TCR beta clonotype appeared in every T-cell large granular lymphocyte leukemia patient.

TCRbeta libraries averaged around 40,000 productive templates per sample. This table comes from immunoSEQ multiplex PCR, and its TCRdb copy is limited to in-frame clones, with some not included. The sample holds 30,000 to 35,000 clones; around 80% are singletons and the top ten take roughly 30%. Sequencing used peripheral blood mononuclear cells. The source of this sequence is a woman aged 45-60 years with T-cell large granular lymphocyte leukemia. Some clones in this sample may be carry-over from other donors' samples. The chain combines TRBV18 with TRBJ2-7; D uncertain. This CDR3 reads CASSPGRAPFDEQYF. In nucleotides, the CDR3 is TGTGCCAGCTCACCGGGCCGGGCGCCTTTCGACGAGCAGTACTTC.